This TCR beta chain was retrieved from a study of T cell responses to AZD1222 COVID-19 vaccine. Study-wide results and caveats: The study sampled repertoires only after the peak T cell response. At study baseline, merely roughly 6 AZD1222 recipients were seropositive. There were mostly white British donors and more females than males, and clonal diversity was possibly underestimated.

Regarding this clone: Its antigen is not identified.

This CDR3 has 12 residues. Trimming removed 1 base at V and 3 bases at J, with 4 bases between. Germline loops: CDR1 SGHDT, CDR2 YYEEEE. Profiled with immunoSEQ multiplex PCR; TCRdb holds only in-frame clones, not every one. The sample has 200,000 or so clones; approximately 93% are singletons. The chain links TRBV5-6 to TRBJ2-5; no definite D call. This receptor was identified in an adult who received the AZD1222 COVID-19 vaccine. The starting material was peripheral blood, obtained 28 days after the second AZD1222 dose. The CDR3 DNA reads as TGTGCCAGCAGCTTGATGAAAGAGACCCAGTACTTC. It codes for CASSLMKETQYF.